This T cell receptor (beta chain) is from a study of T cells in Graves' hyperthyroidism and ophthalmopathy. The overall study: Blood from the periphery was taken at initial diagnosis, before any treatment.

RNA transcripts served as the template for amplifying TCR beta CDR3 regions. First-round RT-PCR with HTBI primers amplified the TCR CDR3 region. TCRdb used MiXCR to reprocess the multiplex PCR reads, holding one entry per CDR3 protein. The sample has fewer than 400,000 distinct CDR3 sequences, around a sixth seen once; the top ten hold around 33%. CDR1 SGHTA and CDR2 FQGTGA come from the germline V gene. The V end lost 2 bases, the J end lost 5 bases, and 9 bases lay between the germline ends. The length of the CDR3 is 14 residues. Stability of Graves' hyperthyroidism was defined as absent ophthalmopathy progression within 18 months.

The specimen sequenced was blood. This receptor was identified in a young man with Graves' hyperthyroidism. The chain couples TRBV7-3 to TRBJ1-4; possible D gene TRBD1, 6 bases. The CDR3 DNA reads TGTGCCAGCAGCTTACAGGGGTTGAATGAAAAACTGTTTTTT. Amino acids: CASSLQGLNEKLFF.